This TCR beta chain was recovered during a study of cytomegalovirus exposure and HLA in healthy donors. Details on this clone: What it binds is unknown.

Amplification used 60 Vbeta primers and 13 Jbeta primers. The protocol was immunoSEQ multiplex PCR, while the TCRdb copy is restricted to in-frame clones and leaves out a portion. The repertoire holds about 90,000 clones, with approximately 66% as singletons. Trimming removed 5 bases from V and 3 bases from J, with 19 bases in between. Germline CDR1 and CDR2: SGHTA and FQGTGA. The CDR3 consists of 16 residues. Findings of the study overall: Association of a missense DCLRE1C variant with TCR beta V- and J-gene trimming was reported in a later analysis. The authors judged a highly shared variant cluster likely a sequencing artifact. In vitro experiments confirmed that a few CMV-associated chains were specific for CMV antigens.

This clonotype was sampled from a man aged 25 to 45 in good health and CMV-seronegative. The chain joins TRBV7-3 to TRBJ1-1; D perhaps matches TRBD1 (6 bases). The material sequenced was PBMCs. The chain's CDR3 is CASSQTANRVYTEAFF. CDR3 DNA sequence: TGTGCCAGCAGCCAAACCGCGAACAGGGTTTACACTGAAGCTTTCTTT.